Each of the 14 T cell receptor beta chains below was sequenced from the same sample in a study of blood T cells in healthy people across ages. A J-beta primer mix and a sample-barcoded 5' primer were used in a second PCR of roughly 6 to 11 cycles. TCRdb itself ran the 5' RACE reads through MiXCR, one entry per CDR3 protein. This sample carries roughly 500,000 distinct CDR3 sequences, 24% of them seen once, and the ten largest clones take 8.7%. These records were also assigned to another study, of T cells of mothers and their children.

The sequencing input was blood. The receptors shown here come from a boy aged 5-17 years in good health.

This clonotype was counted once. CDR3 protein: CATSRDGENSGNTIYF. In nucleotides, the CDR3 is TGTGCCACCAGCAGAGATGGGGAAAACTCTGGAAACACCATATATTTT. The V gene is TRBV15, the J gene TRBJ1-3; D unresolved. V lost 0 bases to trimming and J lost 0 bases, with 9 bases between them. CDR1 LNHNV and CDR2 YYDKDF come from the germline V gene (reference sequence). The CDR3 runs 16 residues.

There are a few counts of this clonotype. J is TRBJ2-3 and V is TRBV29-1; D not certain. The CDR3 has 11 amino acids. CDR1 SQVTM and CDR2 ANQGSEA come from the germline V gene. The V end was cut by 7 bases, the J end by 4 bases, with 9 bases between. The CDR3 reads CSADYPDTQYF. CDR3 in DNA: TGCAGCGCAGATTATCCAGATACGCAGTATTTT.

The genes are TRBV28 and TRBJ2-5; 8 nucleotides match TRBD2. The V gene end was trimmed by 1 base and the J gene end by 2 bases; junction bases not matched to a gene: 6. CDR1 MDHEN and CDR2 SYDVKM come from the germline V gene. The CDR3 runs to 16 residues. This CDR3 reads CASSLYSGANQETQYF. Written as DNA, the CDR3 is TGTGCCAGCAGTTTATATAGCGGGGCCAATCAAGAGACCCAGTACTTC.

CDR3 nucleotides: TGTGCCAGCAGCTTACGGGTTTTAGCCGGGGAGCTGTTTTTT. It specifies CASSLRVLAGELFF. The chain recombines TRBV7-2 with TRBJ2-2; no firm D call. Germline-derived CDR1 and CDR2 are SGHTA and FQGNSA. Trimming pared 2 bases from V and 6 bases from J, leaving 10 bases between. CDR3 length: 14 residues.

This clonotype was seen a handful of times. The V gene is TRBV7-9, the J gene TRBJ2-3; 12 nucleotides agree with TRBD2. The CDR3 has 15 amino acids. J lost 7 bases, V lost 6 bases, and 8 bases had no gene match. Germline V CDR1 and CDR2: SEHNR, FQNEAQ (reference sequence). The CDR3 DNA reads as TGTGCCAGCAGTCATGGACTAGCGGGGTACCATACGCAGTATTTT. Residues: CASSHGLAGYHTQYF.

This clonotype was seen a few times. The J gene is TRBJ2-5, the V gene TRBV20-1; D might be TRBD1 (6 bases). Gene TRBJ2-7 matches the end of the DNA better, so the J call may be wrong. The CDR3 covers 13 residues. The germline gives CDR1 DFQATT, CDR2 SNEGSKA (reference sequence). CDR3 DNA: TGCAGTGCTAGGGCAGGGGCCCTCTACGAGCAGTACTTC. Amino acid sequence: CSARAGALYEQYF.

The sample holds a few counts of this clonotype. The chain carries TRBV5-5 and TRBJ2-5; D possibly corresponds to TRBD1 (6 bases). The J call may be in error: the DNA end matches TRBJ2-7 better. In germline, CDR1 is SGHKS, CDR2 YYEKEE (reference sequence). The CDR3 is 15 residues long. CDR3 sequence (DNA): TGTGCCAGCAGCTTTACAGGGACCCCCACCTACGAGCAGTACTTC. Translated, it gives CASSFTGTPTYEQYF.

As to this clonotype: One end of the junction varies from germline; a read error may be responsible. This chain uses TRBV20-1 with TRBJ2-5, with 7 bases that match TRBD2. The CDR3 covers 10 residues. Per the germline V gene, CDR1 is DFQATT and CDR2 is SNEGSKA (reference sequence). The chain's CDR3 is CSASSGRFFF. The CDR3 nucleotides read TGCAGTGCTAGTAGCGGGCGTTTTTTCTTC.

The chain couples TRBV5-5 to TRBJ2-1; the match to TRBD1 covers 9 bases. With 4 bases clipped from V and 6 bases from J, the junction kept 8 bases outside the gene matches. Germline-derived CDR1 and CDR2 are SGHKS and YYEKEE (reference sequence). There are 15 residues in the CDR3. CDR3 nucleotide sequence: TGTGCCAGCAGCCGGGGACAGGGTCTGTTCAATGAGCAGTTCTTC. Its translation is CASSRGQGLFNEQFF.

About this clonotype itself: At one end, the junction sequence differs from germline, possibly due to a read error. The chain has TRBV7-2 and TRBJ2-2; 9 bases agree with TRBD1. Germline V lookup: CDR1 SGHTA, CDR2 FQGNSA. This CDR3 has 19 amino acids. CDR3 sequence (DNA): TGTGCCAGCGGCTTATCAACGAATAAACCGGGACAGGGCGCCGGGGAGCTGTTTTTT. It is translated as CASGLSTNKPGQGAGELFF.

In regard to this clonotype: At one boundary the junction diverges from the germline segment, which might be a read error. V gene TRBV6-5 combines with J gene TRBJ1-2; 9 bases agree with TRBD1. Germline V gene data show CDR1 as MNHEY and CDR2 as SVGAGI. This CDR3 has 13 residues. CDR3 amino acids: CVSSFGQGFGYTF. The CDR3 nucleotides are TGTGTCAGCAGCTTCGGACAGGGGTTTGGCTACACCTTC.

This clonotype turned up a few times. This rearrangement joins TRBV29-1 to TRBJ2-7; 7 bases map to TRBD1. Germline trimming cut 2 bases from V and 7 bases from J; bases unmatched to any gene: 5. CDR1 and CDR2 (germline): SQVTM, ANQGSEA. CDR3 length: 12 residues. CDR3 loop: CSVESDRREQYF. CDR3 coding DNA: TGCAGCGTTGAATCGGACAGGAGGGAGCAGTACTTC.

This rearrangement joins TRBV28 to TRBJ2-1; D perhaps matches TRBD2 (6 bases). Germline CDR1 is MDHEN and CDR2 is SYDVKM. The CDR3 is made up of 16 amino acids. V lost 5 bases and J lost 0, with 14 bases in between. In nucleotides, the CDR3 is TGTGCCAGCAGTCCCGGGAGTTCAAGCTCCTACAATGAGCAGTTCTTC. Residues: CASSPGSSSSYNEQFF. Based on the CDR3 plus reference TRBV28 and TRBJ2-1, the full variable domain is DVKVTQSSRYLVKRTGEKVFLECVQDMDHENMFWYRQDPGLGLRLIYFSYDVKMKEKGDIPEGYSVSREKKERFSLILESASTNQTSMYLCASSPGSSSSYNEQFFGPGTRLTVL.

This clonotype was seen more than once but under ten times. The DNA for the CDR3 is TGTGCCAGCAGCGTGGCCAGCGTGGGGGAGACCCAGTACTTC. Residues: CASSVASVGETQYF. The chain is built from TRBV9 and TRBJ2-1, with unresolved D. Near its end, the DNA agrees better with TRBJ2-5, so the J call may be wrong. The CDR3 spans 14 residues. Germline V CDR1 and CDR2: SGDLS, YYNGEE.